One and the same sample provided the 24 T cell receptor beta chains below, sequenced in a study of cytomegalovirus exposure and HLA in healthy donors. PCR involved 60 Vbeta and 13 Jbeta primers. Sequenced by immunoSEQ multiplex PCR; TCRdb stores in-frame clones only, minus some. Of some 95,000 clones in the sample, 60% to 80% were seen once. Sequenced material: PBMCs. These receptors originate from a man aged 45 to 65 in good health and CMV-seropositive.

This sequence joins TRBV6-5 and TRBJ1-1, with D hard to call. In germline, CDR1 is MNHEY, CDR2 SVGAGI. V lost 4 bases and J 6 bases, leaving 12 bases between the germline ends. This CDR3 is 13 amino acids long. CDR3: CASSSGFPPEAFF. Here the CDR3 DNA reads TGTGCCAGCAGTTCAGGTTTTCCCCCTGAAGCTTTCTTT.

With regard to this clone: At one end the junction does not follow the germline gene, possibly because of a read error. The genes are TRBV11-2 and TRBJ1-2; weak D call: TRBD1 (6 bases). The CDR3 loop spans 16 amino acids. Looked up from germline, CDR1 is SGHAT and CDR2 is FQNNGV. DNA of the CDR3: TGTGCCAGCAGCTTAGCATATGGGGGGGCCTACTATGGCTACCCCTTC. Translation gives CASSLAYGGAYYGYPF.

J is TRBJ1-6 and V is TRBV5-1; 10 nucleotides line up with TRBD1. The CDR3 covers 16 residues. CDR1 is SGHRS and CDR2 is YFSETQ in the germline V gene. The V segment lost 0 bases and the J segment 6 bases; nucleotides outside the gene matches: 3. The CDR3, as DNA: TGCGCCAGCAGCTTGGGAGACAGGGGGCTTAATTCACCCCTCCACTTT. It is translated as CASSLGDRGLNSPLHF.

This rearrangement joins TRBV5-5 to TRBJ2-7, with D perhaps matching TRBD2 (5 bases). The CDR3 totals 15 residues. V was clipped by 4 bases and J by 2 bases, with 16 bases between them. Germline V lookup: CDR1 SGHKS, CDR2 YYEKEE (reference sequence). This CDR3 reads CASSGARTGAYEQYF. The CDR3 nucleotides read TGTGCCAGCAGCGGAGCCCGGACCGGGGCCTACGAGCAGTACTTC.

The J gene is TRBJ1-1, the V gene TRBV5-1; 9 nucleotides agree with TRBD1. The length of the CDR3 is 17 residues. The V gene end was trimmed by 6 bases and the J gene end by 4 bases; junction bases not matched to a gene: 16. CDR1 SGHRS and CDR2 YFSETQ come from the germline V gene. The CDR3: CASNTGGWSFSGTEAFF. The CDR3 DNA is TGCGCCAGCAACACAGGGGGCTGGAGTTTCAGTGGCACTGAAGCTTTCTTT.

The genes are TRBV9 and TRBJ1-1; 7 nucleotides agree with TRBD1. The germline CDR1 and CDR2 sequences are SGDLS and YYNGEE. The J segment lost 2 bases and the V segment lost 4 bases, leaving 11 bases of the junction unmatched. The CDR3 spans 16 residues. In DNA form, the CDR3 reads TGTGCCAGCAGCTTACACCGGGACAGACCTAACACTGAAGCTTTCTTT. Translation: CASSLHRDRPNTEAFF.

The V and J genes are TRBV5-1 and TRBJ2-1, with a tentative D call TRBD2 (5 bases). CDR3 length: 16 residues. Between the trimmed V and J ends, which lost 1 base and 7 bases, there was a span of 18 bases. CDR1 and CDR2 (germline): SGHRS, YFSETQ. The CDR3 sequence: CASSLWVSGRLNEQFF. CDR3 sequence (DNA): TGCGCCAGCAGCTTGTGGGTAAGCGGTAGGCTAAATGAGCAGTTCTTC.

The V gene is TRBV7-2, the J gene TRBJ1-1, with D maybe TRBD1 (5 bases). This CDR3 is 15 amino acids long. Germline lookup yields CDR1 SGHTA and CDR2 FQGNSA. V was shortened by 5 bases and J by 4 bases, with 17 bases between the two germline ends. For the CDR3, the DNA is TGTGCCAGCAGCCCAAACTCAGGGTTTGGCACTGAAGCTTTCTTT. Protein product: CASSPNSGFGTEAFF.

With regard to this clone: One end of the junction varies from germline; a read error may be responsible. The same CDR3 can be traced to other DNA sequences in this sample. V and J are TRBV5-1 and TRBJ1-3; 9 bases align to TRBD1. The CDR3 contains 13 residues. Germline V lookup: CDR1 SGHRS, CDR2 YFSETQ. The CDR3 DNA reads TGCGCCAGCGGGACAGGGAATGGAAACACCATATATTTC. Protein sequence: CASGTGNGNTIYF.

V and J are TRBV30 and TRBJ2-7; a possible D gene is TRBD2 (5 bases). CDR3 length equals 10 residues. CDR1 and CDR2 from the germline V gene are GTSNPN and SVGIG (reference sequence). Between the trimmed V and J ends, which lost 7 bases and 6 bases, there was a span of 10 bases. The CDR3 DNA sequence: TGTGCCTTGGGAGCGGCCGAGCAGTACTTC. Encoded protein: CALGAAEQYF.

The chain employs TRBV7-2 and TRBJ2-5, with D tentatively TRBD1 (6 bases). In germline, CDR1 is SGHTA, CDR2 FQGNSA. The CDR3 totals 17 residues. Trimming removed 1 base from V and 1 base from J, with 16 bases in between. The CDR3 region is CASSLVIRGGGQETQYF. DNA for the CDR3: TGTGCCAGCAGCTTAGTGATCAGGGGTGGTGGCCAAGAGACCCAGTACTTC.

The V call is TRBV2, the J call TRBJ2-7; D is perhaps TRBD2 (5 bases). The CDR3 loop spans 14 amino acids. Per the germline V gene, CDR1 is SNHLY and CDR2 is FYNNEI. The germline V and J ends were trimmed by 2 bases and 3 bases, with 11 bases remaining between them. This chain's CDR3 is CASSEIGGLYEQYF. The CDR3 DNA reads TGTGCCAGCAGTGAAATCGGCGGACTCTACGAGCAGTACTTC.

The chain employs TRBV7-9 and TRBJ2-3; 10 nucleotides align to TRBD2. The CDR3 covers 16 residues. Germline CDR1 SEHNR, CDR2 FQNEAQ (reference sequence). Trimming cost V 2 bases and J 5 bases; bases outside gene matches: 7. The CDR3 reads CASSLPGLATGDTQYF. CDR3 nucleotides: TGTGCCAGCAGCTTACCGGGACTAGCGACGGGAGATACGCAGTATTTT. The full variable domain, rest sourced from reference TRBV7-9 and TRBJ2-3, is DTGVSQNPRHKITKRGQNVTFRCDPISEHNRLYWYRQTLGQGPEFLTYFQNEAQLEKSRLLSDRFSAERPKGSFSTLEIQRTEQGDSAMYLCASSLPGLATGDTQYFGPGTRLTVL.

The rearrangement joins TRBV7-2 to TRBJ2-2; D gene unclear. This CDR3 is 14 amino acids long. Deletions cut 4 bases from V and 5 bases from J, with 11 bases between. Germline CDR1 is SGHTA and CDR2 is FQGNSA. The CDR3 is CASSYTPRTGELFF. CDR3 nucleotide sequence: TGTGCCAGCAGCTATACCCCCCGGACCGGGGAGCTGTTTTTT.

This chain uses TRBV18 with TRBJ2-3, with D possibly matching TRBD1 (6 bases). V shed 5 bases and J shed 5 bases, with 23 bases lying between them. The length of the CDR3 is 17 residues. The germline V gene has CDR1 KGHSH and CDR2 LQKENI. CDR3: CASSTATGPVQQDTQYF. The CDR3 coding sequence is TGTGCCAGCTCAACGGCGACAGGACCAGTTCAGCAAGATACGCAGTATTTT.

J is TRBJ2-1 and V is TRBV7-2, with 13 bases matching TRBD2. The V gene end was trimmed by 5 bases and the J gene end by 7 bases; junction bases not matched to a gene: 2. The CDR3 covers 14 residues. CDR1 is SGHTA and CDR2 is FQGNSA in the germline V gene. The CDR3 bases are TGTGCCAGCAGCATGGGACTAGCGGGGAATGAGCAGTTCTTC. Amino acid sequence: CASSMGLAGNEQFF. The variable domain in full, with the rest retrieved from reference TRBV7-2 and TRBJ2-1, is GAGVSQSPSNKVTEKGKDVELRCDPISGHTALYWYRQSLGQGLEFLIYFQGNSAPDKSGLPSDRFSAERTGGSVSTLTIQRTQQEDSAVYLCASSMGLAGNEQFFGPGTRLTVL.

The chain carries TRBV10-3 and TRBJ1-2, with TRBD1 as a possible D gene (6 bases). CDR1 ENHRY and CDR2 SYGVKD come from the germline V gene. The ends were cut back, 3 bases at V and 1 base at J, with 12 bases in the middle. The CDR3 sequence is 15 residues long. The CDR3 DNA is TGTGCCATCAGTGACCCAGGGGTCAGTAACTATGGCTACACCTTC. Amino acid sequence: CAISDPGVSNYGYTF.

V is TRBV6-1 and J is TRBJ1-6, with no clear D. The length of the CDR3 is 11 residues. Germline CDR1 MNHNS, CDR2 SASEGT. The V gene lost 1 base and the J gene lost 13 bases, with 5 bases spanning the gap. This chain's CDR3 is CASSEVRPLHF. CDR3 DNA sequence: TGTGCCAGCAGTGAAGTGCGCCCCCTCCACTTT.

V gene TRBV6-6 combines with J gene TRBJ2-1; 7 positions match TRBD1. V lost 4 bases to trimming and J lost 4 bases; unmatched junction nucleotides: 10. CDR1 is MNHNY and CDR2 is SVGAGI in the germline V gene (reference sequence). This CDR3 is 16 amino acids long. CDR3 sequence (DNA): TGTGCCAGCAGTTCACTATCCGGGACAGAGTACAATGAGCAGTTCTTC. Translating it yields CASSSLSGTEYNEQFF.

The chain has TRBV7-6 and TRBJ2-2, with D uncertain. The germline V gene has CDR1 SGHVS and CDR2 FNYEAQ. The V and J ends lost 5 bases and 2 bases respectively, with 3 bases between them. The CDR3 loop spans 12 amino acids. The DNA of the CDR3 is TGTGCCAGCAGCCTTAACACCGGGGAGCTGTTTTTT. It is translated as CASSLNTGELFF.

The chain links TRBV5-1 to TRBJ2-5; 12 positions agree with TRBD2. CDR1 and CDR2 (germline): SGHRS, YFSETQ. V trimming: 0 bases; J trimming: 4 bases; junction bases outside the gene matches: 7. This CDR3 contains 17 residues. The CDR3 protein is CASSLGLAGGMAETQYF. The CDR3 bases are TGCGCCAGCAGCTTGGGCCTAGCGGGGGGGATGGCAGAGACCCAGTACTTC.

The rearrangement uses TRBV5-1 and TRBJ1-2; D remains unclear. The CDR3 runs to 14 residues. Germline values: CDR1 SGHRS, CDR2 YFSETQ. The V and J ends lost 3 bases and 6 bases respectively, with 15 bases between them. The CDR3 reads CASSSARSGDGYTF. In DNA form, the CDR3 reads TGCGCCAGCAGCTCAGCAAGGTCCGGGGATGGCTACACCTTC.

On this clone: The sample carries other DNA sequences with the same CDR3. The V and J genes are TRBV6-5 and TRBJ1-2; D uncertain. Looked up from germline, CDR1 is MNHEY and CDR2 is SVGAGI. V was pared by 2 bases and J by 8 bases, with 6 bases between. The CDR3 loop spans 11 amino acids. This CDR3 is CASSYRGGYTF. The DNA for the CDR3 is TGTGCCAGCAGTTACCGTGGCGGCTACACCTTC.

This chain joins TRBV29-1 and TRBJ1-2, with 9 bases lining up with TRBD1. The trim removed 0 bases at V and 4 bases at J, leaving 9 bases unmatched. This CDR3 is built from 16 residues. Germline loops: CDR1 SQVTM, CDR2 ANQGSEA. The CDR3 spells CSVEEFGTGRAYGYTF. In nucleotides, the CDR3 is TGCAGCGTTGAAGAGTTTGGGACAGGGCGGGCCTATGGCTACACCTTC.